The 5 T cell receptor beta chains below were found in one sample sequenced in a study of memory CD4+ T cells and cytomegalovirus serostatus. Profiled with immunoSEQ multiplex PCR; TCRdb holds only in-frame clones, not every one. Of tens of thousands of clones listed, around four fifths are singletons. The sort gate was single viable CD3+CD4+CD8-CD45RO+ cells for memory CD4+ T cells. The sequenced material came from memory CD4+ T cells from blood. All receptors derive from an adult in good health and CMV-seronegative.

This clone was detected once. The V call is TRBV2, the J call TRBJ1-1; unclear D gene. The CDR3 sequence is 14 residues long. Trimming stripped 4 bases from V and 1 base from J, with 10 bases between. CDR1 SNHLY and CDR2 FYNNEI come from the germline V gene. The CDR3: CASSAQSRNTEAFF. Here the CDR3 DNA reads TGTGCCAGCAGTGCCCAGAGTCGGAACACTGAAGCTTTCTTT.

V is TRBV12-5 and J is TRBJ1-2; 8 bases align to TRBD1. Germline V gene data show CDR1 as LGHNT and CDR2 as FRNRAP. J lost 5 bases, V lost 9 bases, and 5 bases had no gene match. This CDR3 has 12 residues. As DNA, the CDR3 is TGTGCTAGCTCACAGGGGGATTATGGCTACACCTTC. Its translation: CASSQGDYGYTF. Full variable domain (missing parts from reference TRBV12-5 and TRBJ1-2): DARVTQTPRHKVTEMGQEVTMRCQPILGHNTVFWYRQTMMQGLELLAYFRNRAPLDDSGMPKDRFSAEMPDATLATLKIQPSEPRDSAVYFCASSQGDYGYTFGSGTRLTVV.

This chain joins TRBV10-3 and TRBJ2-5, with D hard to call. The V end was cut by 2 bases, the J end by 1 base, with 11 bases between. The CDR3 has 15 amino acids. CDR1 ENHRY and CDR2 SYGVKD come from the germline V gene. The CDR3 DNA reads as TGTGCCATCAGTGAGGTCCAGCTCCCCCAAGAGACCCAGTACTTC. Amino acids: CAISEVQLPQETQYF.

V and J are TRBV18 and TRBJ1-1; D ambiguous. V was cut by 0 bases and J by 1 base, with 6 bases left in between. This CDR3 region has 14 residues. Germline V gene data show CDR1 as KGHSH and CDR2 as LQKENI. This CDR3 reads CASSPPSGNTEAFF. The CDR3 nucleotides are TGTGCCAGCTCACCACCATCCGGGAACACTGAAGCTTTCTTT.

The chain couples TRBV28 to TRBJ2-4, with 7 bases matching TRBD1. The CDR3 is made up of 14 amino acids. Germline V gene lookup returns CDR1 MDHEN and CDR2 SYDVKM. V lost 6 bases to trimming and J lost 5 bases; unmatched junction nucleotides: 7. The CDR3: CASSPGTAQNIQYF. The CDR3 nucleotides read TGTGCCAGCAGCCCCGGGACAGCACAAAACATTCAGTACTTC.